This entry lists 7 T cell receptor beta chains sequenced from one sample in a study of OX40 agonist ivuxolimab in advanced cancers. Sequenced by immunoSEQ multiplex PCR; TCRdb stores in-frame clones only, minus some. The table lists roughly 34,000 clones, approximately 84% of them singletons. This material consisted of CD4+ or CD8+ T cells sorted from blood, taken in a trial of the OX40 agonist ivuxolimab. Source of these receptors: an adult with an advanced solid tumor such as melanoma, head and neck, liver or kidney cancer.

The V call is TRBV6-5, the J call TRBJ1-1; 8 bases align to TRBD1. The germline V gene encodes CDR1 MNHEY and CDR2 SVGAGI. Germline trimming cut 6 bases from V and 5 bases from J; bases unmatched to any gene: 11. This CDR3 has 15 residues. The CDR3 nucleotides read TGTGCCAGCAGAGCTAGCGGACAGGGTGGAACTGAAGCTTTCTTT. It encodes CASRASGQGGTEAFF.

The chain carries TRBV20-1 and TRBJ2-4; D uncertain. Trimming removed 6 bases from V and 7 bases from J, with 7 bases in between. Germline CDR1 DFQATT, CDR2 SNEGSKA (reference sequence). The CDR3 covers 10 residues. CDR3 in amino acids: CSARRNIQYF. As DNA, the CDR3 is TGCAGTGCCCGCCGCAACATTCAGTACTTC.

The chain couples TRBV28 to TRBJ1-5; D is unclear. The CDR3 consists of 15 residues. Germline CDR1 reads MDHEN; CDR2 reads SYDVKM. V lost 8 bases and J 1 base, leaving 15 bases between the germline ends. CDR3 protein: CASRSIDESNQPQHF. In nucleotides, the CDR3 is TGTGCCAGCCGATCGATCGACGAGAGCAATCAGCCCCAGCATTTT.

The chain couples TRBV7-8 to TRBJ2-7; possible D gene TRBD1, 5 bases. The CDR3 covers 13 residues. CDR1 SGHVS and CDR2 FQNEAQ come from the germline V gene. Trimming took off 1 base at V and 4 bases at J, with 8 bases between the two ends. This CDR3 reads CASSLGQLYEQYF. The CDR3 nucleotides read TGTGCCAGCAGCTTAGGACAGCTATACGAGCAGTACTTC. The variable domain in full, with the rest retrieved from reference TRBV7-8 and TRBJ2-7, is GAGVSQSPRYKVAKRGQDVALRCDPISGHVSLFWYQQALGQGPEFLTYFQNEAQLDKSGLPSDRFFAERPEGSVSTLKIQRTQQEDSAVYLCASSLGQLYEQYFGPGTRLTVT.

The chain couples TRBV5-6 to TRBJ1-3, with 9 bases that match TRBD1. Trimming at V came to 2 bases and at J to 3 bases, leaving 6 bases not matched to a gene. The length of the CDR3 is 16 residues. The germline V gene has CDR1 SGHDT and CDR2 YYEEEE. The CDR3 DNA reads TGTGCCAGCAGCTTTGGGCTGGACAGGGGTGGAAACACCATATATTTT. Amino acids: CASSFGLDRGGNTIYF.

The chain combines TRBV29-1 with TRBJ2-7, with 7 bases that match TRBD2. The CDR3 length is 15 residues. J gave up 3 bases and V 3 bases, and 11 bases lay outside the gene matches. Germline-derived CDR1 and CDR2 are SQVTM and ANQGSEA. The CDR3 region is CSVEVPSGISYEQYF. The DNA of the CDR3 is TGCAGCGTTGAGGTCCCTAGCGGAATAAGCTACGAGCAGTACTTC.

This rearrangement joins TRBV6-5 to TRBJ1-1; a weak D match, TRBD1 (6 bases). The CDR3 length is 13 residues. Trimming took off 6 bases at V and 4 bases at J, with 12 bases between the two ends. Germline CDR1 MNHEY, CDR2 SVGAGI. CDR3 residues: CASSLGQRTEAFF. CDR3 sequence (DNA): TGTGCCAGCAGCCTTGGACAGCGCACTGAAGCTTTCTTT.